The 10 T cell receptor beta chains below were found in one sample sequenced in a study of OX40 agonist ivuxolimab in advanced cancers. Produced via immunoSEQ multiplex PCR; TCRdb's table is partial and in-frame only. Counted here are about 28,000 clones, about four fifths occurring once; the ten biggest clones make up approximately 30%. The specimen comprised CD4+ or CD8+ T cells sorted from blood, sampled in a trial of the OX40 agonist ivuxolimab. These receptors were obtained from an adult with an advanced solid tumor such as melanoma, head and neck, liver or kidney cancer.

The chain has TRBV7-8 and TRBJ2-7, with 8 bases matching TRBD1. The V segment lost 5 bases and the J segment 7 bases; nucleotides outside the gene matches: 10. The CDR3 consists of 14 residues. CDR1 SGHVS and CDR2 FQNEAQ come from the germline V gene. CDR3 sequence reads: CASSLRTGSGEQYF. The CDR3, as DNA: TGTGCCAGCAGCCTTCGGACAGGGAGCGGGGAGCAGTACTTC.

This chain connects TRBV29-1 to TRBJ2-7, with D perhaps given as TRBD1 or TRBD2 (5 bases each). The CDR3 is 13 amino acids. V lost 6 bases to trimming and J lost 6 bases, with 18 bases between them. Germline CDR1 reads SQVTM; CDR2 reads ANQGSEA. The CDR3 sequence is CSVRDGQALEQYF. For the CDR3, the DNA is TGCAGCGTCCGGGACGGTCAGGCTCTCGAGCAGTACTTC.

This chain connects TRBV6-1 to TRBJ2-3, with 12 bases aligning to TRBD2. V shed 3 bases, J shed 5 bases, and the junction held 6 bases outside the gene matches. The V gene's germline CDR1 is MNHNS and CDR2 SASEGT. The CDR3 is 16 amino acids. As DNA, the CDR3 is TGTGCCAGCAGTGAGCCTAGCGGGAGGGCCTTAGATACGCAGTATTTT. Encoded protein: CASSEPSGRALDTQYF.

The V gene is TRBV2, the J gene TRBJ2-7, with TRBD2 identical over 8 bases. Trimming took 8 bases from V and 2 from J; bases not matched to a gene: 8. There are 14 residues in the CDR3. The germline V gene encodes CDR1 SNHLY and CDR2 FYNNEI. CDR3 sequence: CASSSGGGAYEQYF. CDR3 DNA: TGTGCCAGCTCTTCGGGAGGGGGGGCCTACGAGCAGTACTTC. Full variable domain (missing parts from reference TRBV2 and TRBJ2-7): EPEVTQTPSHQVTQMGQEVILRCVPISNHLYFYWYRQILGQKVEFLVSFYNNEISEKSEIFDDQFSVERPDGSNFTLKIRSTKLEDSAMYFCASSSGGGAYEQYFGPGTRLTVT.

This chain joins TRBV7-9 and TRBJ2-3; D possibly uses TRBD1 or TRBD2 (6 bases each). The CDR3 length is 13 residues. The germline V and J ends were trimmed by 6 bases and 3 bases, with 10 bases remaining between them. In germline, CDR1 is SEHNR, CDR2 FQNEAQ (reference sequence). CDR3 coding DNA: TGTGCCAGCAGGTCGGGGGCTACAGATACGCAGTATTTT. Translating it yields CASRSGATDTQYF.

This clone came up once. The CDR3 spells CASSAWPLLAEGGETQYF. The CDR3 DNA is TGTGCCAGCAGTGCATGGCCTTTACTAGCGGAGGGGGGAGAGACCCAGTACTTC. V usage is TRBV6-1 and J usage is TRBJ2-5, with 8 bases fitting TRBD2. Germline lookup yields CDR1 MNHNS and CDR2 SASEGT. With V trimmed by 4 bases and J by 4 bases, 17 bases remained unmatched. The CDR3 has 18 residues.

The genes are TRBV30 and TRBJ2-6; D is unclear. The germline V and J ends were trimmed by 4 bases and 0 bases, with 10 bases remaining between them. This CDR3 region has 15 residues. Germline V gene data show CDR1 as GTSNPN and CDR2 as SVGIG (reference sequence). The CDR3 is CAWIWSISGANVLTF. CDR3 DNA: TGTGCCTGGATTTGGTCAATCTCTGGGGCCAACGTCCTGACTTTC.

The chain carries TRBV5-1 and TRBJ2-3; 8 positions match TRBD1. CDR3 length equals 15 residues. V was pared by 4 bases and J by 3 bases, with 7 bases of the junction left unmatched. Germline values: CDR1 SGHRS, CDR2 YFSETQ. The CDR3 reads CASSVTGGGTDTQYF. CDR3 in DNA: TGCGCCAGCAGCGTTACAGGGGGTGGAACAGATACGCAGTATTTT.

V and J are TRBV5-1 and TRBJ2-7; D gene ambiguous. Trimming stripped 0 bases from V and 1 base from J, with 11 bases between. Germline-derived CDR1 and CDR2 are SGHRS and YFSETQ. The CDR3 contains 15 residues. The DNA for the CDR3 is TGCGCCAGCAGCTTGGGGGCAGGCCCTTCCTACGAGCAGTACTTC. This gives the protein CASSLGAGPSYEQYF. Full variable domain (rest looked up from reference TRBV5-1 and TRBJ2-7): KAGVTQTPRYLIKTRGQQVTLSCSPISGHRSVSWYQQTPGQGLQFLFEYFSETQRNKGNFPGRFSGRQFSNSRSEMNVSTLELGDSALYLCASSLGAGPSYEQYFGPGTRLTVT.

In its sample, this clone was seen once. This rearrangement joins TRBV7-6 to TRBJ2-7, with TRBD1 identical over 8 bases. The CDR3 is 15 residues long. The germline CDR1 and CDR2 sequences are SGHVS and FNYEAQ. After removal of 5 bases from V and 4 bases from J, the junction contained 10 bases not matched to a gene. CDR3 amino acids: CASSPSTGDGYEQYF. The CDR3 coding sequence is TGTGCCAGCAGCCCTTCGACAGGGGACGGTTACGAGCAGTACTTC.